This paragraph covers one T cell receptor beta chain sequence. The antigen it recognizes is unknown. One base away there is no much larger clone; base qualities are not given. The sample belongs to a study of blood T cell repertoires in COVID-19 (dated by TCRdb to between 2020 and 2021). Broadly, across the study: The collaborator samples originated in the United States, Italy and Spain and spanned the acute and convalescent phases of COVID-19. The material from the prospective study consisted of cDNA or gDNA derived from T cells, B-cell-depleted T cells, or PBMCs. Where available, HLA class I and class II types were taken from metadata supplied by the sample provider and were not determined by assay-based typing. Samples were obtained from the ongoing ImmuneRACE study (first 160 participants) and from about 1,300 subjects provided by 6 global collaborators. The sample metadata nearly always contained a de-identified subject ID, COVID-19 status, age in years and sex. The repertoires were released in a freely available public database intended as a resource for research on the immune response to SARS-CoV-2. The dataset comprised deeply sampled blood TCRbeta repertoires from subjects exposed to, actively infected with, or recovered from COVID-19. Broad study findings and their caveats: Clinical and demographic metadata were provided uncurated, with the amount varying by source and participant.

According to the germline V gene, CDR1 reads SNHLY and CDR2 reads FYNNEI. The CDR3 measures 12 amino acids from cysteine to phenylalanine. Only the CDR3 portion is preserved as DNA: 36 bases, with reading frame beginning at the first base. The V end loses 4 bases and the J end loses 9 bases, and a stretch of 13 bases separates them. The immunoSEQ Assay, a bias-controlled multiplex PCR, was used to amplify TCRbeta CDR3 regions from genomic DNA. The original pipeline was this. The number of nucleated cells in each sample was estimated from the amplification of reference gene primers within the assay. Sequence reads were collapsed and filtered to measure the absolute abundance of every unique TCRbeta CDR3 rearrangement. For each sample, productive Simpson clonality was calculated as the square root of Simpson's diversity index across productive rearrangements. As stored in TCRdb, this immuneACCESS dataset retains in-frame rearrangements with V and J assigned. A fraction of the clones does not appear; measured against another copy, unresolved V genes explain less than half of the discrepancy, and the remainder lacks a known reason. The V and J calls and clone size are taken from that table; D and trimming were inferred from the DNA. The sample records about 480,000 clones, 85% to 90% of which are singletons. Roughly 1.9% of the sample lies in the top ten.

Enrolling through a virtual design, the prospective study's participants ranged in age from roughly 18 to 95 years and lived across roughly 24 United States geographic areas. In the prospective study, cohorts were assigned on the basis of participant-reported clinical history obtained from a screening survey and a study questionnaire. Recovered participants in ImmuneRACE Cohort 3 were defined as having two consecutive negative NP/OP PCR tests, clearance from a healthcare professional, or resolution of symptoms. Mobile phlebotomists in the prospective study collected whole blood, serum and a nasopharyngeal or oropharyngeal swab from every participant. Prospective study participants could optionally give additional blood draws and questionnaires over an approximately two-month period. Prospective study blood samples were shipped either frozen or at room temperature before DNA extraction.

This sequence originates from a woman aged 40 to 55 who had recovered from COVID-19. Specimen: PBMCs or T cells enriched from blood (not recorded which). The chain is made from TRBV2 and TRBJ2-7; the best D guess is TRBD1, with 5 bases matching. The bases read TGTGCCAGCAGTGTTTGGCAGGGTTTGCAGTACTTC. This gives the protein CASSVWQGLQYF.